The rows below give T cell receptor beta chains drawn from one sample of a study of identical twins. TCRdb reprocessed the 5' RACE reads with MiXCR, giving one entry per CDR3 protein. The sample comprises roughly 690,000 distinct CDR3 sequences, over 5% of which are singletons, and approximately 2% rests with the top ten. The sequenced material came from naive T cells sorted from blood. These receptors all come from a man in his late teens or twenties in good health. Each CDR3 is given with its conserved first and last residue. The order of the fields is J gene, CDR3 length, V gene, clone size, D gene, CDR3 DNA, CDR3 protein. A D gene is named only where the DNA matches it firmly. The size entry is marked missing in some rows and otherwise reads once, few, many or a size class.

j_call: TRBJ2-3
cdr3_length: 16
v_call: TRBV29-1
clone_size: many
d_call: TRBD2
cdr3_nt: TGCAGCGTAGCCAATGAAGGCCTAGCGGGAACAGATACGCAGTATTTT
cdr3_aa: CSVANEGLAGTDTQYF

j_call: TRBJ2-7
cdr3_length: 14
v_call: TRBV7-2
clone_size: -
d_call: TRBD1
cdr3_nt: TGTGCCAGCAGCTCTCGGCAGACAGGGGGCGAGCAGTACTTC
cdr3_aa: CASSSRQTGGEQYF

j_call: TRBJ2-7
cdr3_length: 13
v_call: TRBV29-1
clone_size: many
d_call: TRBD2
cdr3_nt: TGCAGCGTTGAAAGCGGGGGACGGTACGAGCAGTACTTC
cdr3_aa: CSVESGGRYEQYF

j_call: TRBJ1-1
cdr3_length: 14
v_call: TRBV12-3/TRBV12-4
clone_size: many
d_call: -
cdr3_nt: TGTGCCAGCAGTTTCGTCGGGGGCCACCCTACAAGTTTTTTT
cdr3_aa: CASSFVGGHPTSFF

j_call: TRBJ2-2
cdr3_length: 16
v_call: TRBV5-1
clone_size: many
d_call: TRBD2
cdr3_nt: TGCGCCAGCAGCTTAGGAGCGGGAGTAAAGACCGGGGAGCTGTTTTTT
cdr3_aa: CASSLGAGVKTGELFF

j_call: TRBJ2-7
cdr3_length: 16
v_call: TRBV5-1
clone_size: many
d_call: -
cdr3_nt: TGCGCCAGCAGCAAGACAGGGACTGAGTCGATATACGAGCAGTACTTC
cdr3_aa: CASSKTGTESIYEQYF

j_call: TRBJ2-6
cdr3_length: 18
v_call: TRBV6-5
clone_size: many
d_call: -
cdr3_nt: TGTGCCAGCAGTTACTCGCAGGGGCGAGGCACTGGGGCCAACGTCCTGACTTTC
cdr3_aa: CASSYSQGRGTGANVLTF

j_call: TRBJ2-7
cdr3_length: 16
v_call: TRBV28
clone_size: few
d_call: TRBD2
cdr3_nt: TGTGCCAGCAGTTTACGGGGGACTAGCGGGAGCTACGAGCAGTACTTC
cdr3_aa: CASSLRGTSGSYEQYF

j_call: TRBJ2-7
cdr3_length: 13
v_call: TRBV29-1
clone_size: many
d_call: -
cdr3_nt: TGCAGCGCCACACTAGCAAACCTCTACGAGCAGTACTTC
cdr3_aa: CSATLANLYEQYF

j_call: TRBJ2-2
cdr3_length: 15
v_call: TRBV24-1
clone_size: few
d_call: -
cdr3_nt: TGTGCCACCAGTGACCCCGGAGGGCGCGCGGGGGAGCTGTTTTTT
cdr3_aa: CATSDPGGRAGELFF

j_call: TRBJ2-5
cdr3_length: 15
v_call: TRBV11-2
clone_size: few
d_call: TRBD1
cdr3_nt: TGTGCCAGCAGTAAGATAACAGGGGCTGGCGAGACCCAGTACTTC
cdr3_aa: CASSKITGAGETQYF

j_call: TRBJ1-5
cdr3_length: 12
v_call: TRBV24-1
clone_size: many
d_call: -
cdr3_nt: TGTGCCACCAGCCGGACGGGCCAGCCCCAGCATTTT
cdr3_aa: CATSRTGQPQHF

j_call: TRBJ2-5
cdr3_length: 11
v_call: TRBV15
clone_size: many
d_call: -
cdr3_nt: TGTGCCACCAGCAGTGACGAGACCCAGTACTTC
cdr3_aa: CATSSDETQYF

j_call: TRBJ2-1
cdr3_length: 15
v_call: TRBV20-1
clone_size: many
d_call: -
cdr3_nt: TGCAGTGCTAGTGGTGTGGAGGCTATGGGCGATGAGCAGTTCTTC
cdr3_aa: CSASGVEAMGDEQFF

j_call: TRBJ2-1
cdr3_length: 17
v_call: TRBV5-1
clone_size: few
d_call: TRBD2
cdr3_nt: TGCGCCAGCAGCTTGTCTCCGGGACTAGCGGGCGATAATGAGCAGTTCTTC
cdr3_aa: CASSLSPGLAGDNEQFF

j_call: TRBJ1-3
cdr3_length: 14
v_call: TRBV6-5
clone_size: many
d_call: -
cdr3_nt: TGTGCCAGCAGTTCGGAGGGCACAGGAAACACCATATATTTT
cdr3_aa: CASSSEGTGNTIYF

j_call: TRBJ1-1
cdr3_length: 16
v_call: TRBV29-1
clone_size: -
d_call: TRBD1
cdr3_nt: TGCAGCGTTGAAGGATTCAGGAAGACAGGGGGCACTGAAGCTTTCTTT
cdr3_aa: CSVEGFRKTGGTEAFF

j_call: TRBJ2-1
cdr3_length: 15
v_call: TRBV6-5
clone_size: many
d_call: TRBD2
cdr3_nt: TGTGCCAGCAGTTACTCTCCGGCGGGAGTCGATGAGCAGTTCTTC
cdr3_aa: CASSYSPAGVDEQFF

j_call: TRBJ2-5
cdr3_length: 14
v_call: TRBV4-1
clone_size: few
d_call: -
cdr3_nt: TGCGCCAGCAGCCCCACCCAAGGGAAGGAGACCCAGTACTTC
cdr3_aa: CASSPTQGKETQYF

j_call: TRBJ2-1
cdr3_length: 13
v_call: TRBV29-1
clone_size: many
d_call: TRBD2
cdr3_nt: TGCAGCGTTGAGACTAGCGGATACAATGAGCAGTTCTTC
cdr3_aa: CSVETSGYNEQFF

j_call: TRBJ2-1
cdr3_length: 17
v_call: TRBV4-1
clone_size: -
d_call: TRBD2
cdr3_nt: TGCGCCAGCAGCCAAGATAGTCGGACTAGCGGCTACAATGAGCAGTTCTTC
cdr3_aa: CASSQDSRTSGYNEQFF

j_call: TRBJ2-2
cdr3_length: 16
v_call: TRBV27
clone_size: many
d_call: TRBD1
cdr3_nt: TGTGCCAGCAGTTTATCAAGGACAGGGGTGGACGGGGAGCTGTTTTTT
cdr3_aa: CASSLSRTGVDGELFF

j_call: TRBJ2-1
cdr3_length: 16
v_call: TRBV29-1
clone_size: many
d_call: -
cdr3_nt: TGCAGCGTTGTAGGGACCTCTGCGGGACCCTACAATGAGCAGTTCTTC
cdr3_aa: CSVVGTSAGPYNEQFF

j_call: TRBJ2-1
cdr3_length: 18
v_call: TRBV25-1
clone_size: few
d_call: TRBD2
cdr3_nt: TGTGCCAGCAGTGCCAGAGCGGGAGTCCTTAACTCCTACAATGAGCAGTTCTTC
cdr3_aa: CASSARAGVLNSYNEQFF

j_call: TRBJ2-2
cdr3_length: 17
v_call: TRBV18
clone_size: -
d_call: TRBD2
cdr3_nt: TGTGCCAGCTCACCCGGGACTAGCGGGAGCATCACCGGGGAGCTGTTTTTT
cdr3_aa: CASSPGTSGSITGELFF

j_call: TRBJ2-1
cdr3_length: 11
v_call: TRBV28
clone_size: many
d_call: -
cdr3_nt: TGTGCCAGCAGTGTGACCAATGAGCAGTTCTTC
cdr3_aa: CASSVTNEQFF

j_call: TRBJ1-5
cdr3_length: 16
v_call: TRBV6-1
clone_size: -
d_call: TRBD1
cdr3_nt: TGTGCCAGCAGGGTTGCAGGGGGAGGAAGCAATCAGCCCCAGCATTTT
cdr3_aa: CASRVAGGGSNQPQHF

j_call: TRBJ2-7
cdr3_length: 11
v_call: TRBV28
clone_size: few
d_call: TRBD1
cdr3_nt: TGTGCCAGCAGTTACAAGGGACAGGCCTCATTC
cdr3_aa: CASSYKGQASF

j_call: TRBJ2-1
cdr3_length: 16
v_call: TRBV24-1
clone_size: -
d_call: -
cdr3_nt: TGTGCCACCAGTGTCTCTGGAGGAATAATAGGCGATGAGCAGTTCTTC
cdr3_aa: CATSVSGGIIGDEQFF

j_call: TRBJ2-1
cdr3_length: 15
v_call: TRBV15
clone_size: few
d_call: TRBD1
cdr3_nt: TGTGCCACCAGCAGAGATCAAGGGACAGGGGTTGAGCAGTTCTTC
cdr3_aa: CATSRDQGTGVEQFF

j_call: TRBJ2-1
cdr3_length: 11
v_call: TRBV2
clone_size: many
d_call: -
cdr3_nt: TGTGCCAGCATCGGGGGCAATGAGCAGTTCTTC
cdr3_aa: CASIGGNEQFF

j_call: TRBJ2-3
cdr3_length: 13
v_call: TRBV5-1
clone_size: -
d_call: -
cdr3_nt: TGCGCCAGCAGCGTAGGACTGGGAGATACGCAGTATTTT
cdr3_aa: CASSVGLGDTQYF

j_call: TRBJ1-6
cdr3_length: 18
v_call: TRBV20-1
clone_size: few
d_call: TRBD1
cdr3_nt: TGCAGTGCTAGATCAGTCGAAACAGGGGCTCCGAGAAATTCACCCCTCCACTTT
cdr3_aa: CSARSVETGAPRNSPLHF

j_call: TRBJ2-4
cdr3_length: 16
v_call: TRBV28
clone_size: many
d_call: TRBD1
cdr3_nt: TGTGCCAGCAGTTTATTGCTCCAGGGGGACGGAAACATTCAGTACTTC
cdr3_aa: CASSLLLQGDGNIQYF

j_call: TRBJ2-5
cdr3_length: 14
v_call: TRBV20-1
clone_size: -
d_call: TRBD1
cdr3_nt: TGCAGTGCTTGGACAGGGGTGGGCCAAGAGACCCAGTACTTC
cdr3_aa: CSAWTGVGQETQYF

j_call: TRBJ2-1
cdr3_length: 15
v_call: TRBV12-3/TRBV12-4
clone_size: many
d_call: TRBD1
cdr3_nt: TGTGCCAGCAGTTTCTCGGGGACAGGGGGCAATGAGCAGTTCTTC
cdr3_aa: CASSFSGTGGNEQFF

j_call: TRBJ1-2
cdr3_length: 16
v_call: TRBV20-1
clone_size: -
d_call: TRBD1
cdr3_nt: TGCAGTGCTAGTTGGCCCTCGGCAGGGGGAGGCTATGGCTACACCTTC
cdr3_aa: CSASWPSAGGGYGYTF

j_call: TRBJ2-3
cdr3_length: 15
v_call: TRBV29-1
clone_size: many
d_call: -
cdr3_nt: TGCAGCGTTGAGCCGGGACCACAAAGCACAGATACGCAGTATTTT
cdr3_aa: CSVEPGPQSTDTQYF

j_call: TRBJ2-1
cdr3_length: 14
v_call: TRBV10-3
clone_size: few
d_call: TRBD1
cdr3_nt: TGTGCCATCAGCCGACAGGGGCAGTACAATGAGCAGTTCTTC
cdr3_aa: CAISRQGQYNEQFF

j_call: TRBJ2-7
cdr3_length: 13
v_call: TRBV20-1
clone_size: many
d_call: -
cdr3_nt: TGCAGTGCTAGCGGTGGAGGGGGGCTCGAGCAGTACTTC
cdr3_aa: CSASGGGGLEQYF

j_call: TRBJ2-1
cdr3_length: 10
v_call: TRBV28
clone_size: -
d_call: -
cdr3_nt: TGTGCCAGCAGTTCCGGGAGTCGGAAATTC
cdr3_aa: CASSSGSRKF

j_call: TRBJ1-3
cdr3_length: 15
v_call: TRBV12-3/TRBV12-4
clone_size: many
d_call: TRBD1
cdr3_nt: TGTGCCAGCAGTTTTACAGGGGTCTCTGGAAACACCATATATTTT
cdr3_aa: CASSFTGVSGNTIYF

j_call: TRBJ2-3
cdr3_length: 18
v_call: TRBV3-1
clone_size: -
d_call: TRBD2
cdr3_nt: TGTGCCAGCAGCCAAGCTTGGACTAGCGGGAGAAGCACAGATACGCAGTATTTT
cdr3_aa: CASSQAWTSGRSTDTQYF

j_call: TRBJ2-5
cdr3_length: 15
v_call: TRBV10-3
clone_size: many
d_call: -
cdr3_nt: TGTGCCATCAGTGAGTCTCTGGGGGCGAGAGAGACCCAGTACTTC
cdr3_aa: CAISESLGARETQYF

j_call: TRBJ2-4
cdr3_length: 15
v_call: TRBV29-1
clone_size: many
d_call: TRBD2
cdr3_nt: TGCAGCGTTACCAAGACTAGCGGACCAGCCAACATTCAGTACTTC
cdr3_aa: CSVTKTSGPANIQYF

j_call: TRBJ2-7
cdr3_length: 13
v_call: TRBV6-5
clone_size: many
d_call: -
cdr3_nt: TGTGCCAGCAGTTACGGGGACAACTACGAGCAGTACTTC
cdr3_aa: CASSYGDNYEQYF

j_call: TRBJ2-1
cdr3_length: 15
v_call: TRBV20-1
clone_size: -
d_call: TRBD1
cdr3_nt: TGCAGTGCGGAGAACCGGGACAGGGGTACAAATGAGCAGTTCTTC
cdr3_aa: CSAENRDRGTNEQFF

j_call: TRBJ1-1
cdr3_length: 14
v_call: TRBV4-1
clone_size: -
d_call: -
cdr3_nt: TGCGCCAGCAGCCCCGCTCCGGGGATCTCTGAAGCTTTCTTT
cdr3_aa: CASSPAPGISEAFF

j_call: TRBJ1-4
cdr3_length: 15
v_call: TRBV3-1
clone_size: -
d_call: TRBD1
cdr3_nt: TGTGCCAGCAGCCAAAAAGGACAGGGGGGAGAAAAACTGTTTTTT
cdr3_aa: CASSQKGQGGEKLFF

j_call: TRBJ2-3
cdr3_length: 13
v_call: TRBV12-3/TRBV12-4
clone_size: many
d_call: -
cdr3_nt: TGTGCCAGCAGCCGCGTGGAGACAGATACGCAGTATTTT
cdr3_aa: CASSRVETDTQYF

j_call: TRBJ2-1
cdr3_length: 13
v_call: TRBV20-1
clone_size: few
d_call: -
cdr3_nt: TGCAGTGCTAGAGGGGCTAGCCGAAATGAGCAGTTCTTC
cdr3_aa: CSARGASRNEQFF

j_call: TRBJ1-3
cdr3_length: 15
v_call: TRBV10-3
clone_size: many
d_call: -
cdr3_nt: TGTGCCATCAGTGAGTCGAGACCAACTGGAAACACCATATATTTT
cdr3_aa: CAISESRPTGNTIYF

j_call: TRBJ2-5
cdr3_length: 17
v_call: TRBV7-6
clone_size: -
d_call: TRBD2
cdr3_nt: TGTGCCAGCAGCCTCGGAGTAGCGGGAGGGCCGGGAGAGACCCAGTACTTC
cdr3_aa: CASSLGVAGGPGETQYF

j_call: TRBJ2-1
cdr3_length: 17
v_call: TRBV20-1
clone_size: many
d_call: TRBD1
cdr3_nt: TGCAGTGCTAGCGGGACAGGGTTTACAATCTCAAACAATGAGCAGTTCTTC
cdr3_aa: CSASGTGFTISNNEQFF

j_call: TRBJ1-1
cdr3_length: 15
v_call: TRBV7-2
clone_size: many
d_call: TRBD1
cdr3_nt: TGTGCCAGCAGCGCACAGGGGTGGGGGAACACTGAAGCTTTCTTT
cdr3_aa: CASSAQGWGNTEAFF

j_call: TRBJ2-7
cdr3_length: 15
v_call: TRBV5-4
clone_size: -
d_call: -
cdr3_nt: TGTGCCAGCAGCTCCGCCGGTGGGGGCCTGTCCGAGCAGTACTTC
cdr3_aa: CASSSAGGGLSEQYF